These 8 T cell receptor beta chains came from one sample sequenced in a study of blood T cell repertoires in COVID-19. Only in-frame clones appear in the TCRdb table, and some are missing; sequencing was by immunoSEQ multiplex PCR. The sample lists about 200,000 clones, around four fifths occurring once. The specimen sequenced was peripheral blood. The receptors shown here come from a man between 60 and 70 years old with COVID-19, enrolled during active disease.

This chain joins TRBV27 and TRBJ2-1; possibly TRBD2 for D (7 bases). Germline-derived CDR1 and CDR2 are MNHEY and SMNVEV (reference sequence). CDR3 length: 18 residues. V was pared by 0 bases and J by 3 bases, with 18 bases between. The CDR3 nucleotides are TGTGCCAGCAGTTTATCGAGGGGGGGAGCAGAGGGCTACAATGAGCAGTTCTTC. Protein product: CASSLSRGGAEGYNEQFF.

The chain combines TRBV7-2 with TRBJ2-4; tentatively, D is TRBD1 (5 bases). From germline, CDR1 is SGHTA and CDR2 FQGNSA. Trimming left V 1 base short and J 6 bases short, with 13 bases between. CDR3 length: 15 residues. CDR3 protein: CASSLGGGAGNIQYF. As DNA, the CDR3 is TGTGCCAGCAGCTTAGGGGGTGGGGCAGGAAACATTCAGTACTTC.

This clone came up once. V usage is TRBV4-2 and J usage is TRBJ1-1; D may be TRBD1 (6 bases). CDR3 length equals 14 residues. V lost 4 bases to trimming and J lost 3 bases, with 12 bases between them. Germline lookup yields CDR1 LGHNA and CDR2 YNFKEQ. The CDR3 reads CASSLMGADTEAFF. DNA for the CDR3: TGTGCCAGCAGCCTAATGGGGGCGGACACTGAAGCTTTCTTT.

The chain recombines TRBV24-1 with TRBJ1-1; D is possibly TRBD1 (6 bases). CDR3 size: 14 residues. The germline V gene encodes CDR1 KGHDR and CDR2 SFDVKD. V dropped 9 bases and J dropped 4 bases, with 17 bases sitting between them. CDR3: CATEIGQLATEAFF. In nucleotides, the CDR3 is TGTGCCACCGAGATAGGACAGCTGGCCACTGAAGCTTTCTTT.

This clone was counted once. The chain joins TRBV19 to TRBJ1-2; D remains unclear. The CDR3 runs to 12 residues. Trimming pared 1 base from V and 4 bases from J, leaving 4 bases between. The germline gives CDR1 LNHDA, CDR2 SQIVND (reference sequence). CDR3 sequence: CASSIARYGYTF. CDR3 sequence (DNA): TGTGCCAGTAGTATAGCGCGCTATGGCTACACCTTC.

The chain recombines TRBV24-1 with TRBJ2-2; 12 positions match TRBD2. V shed 1 base and J 2 bases; nucleotides not matched to a gene: 7. Germline V gene data show CDR1 as KGHDR and CDR2 as SFDVKD. The CDR3 runs to 19 residues. CDR3 coding DNA: TGTGCCACCAGTGATTTAGGACTAGCGGGACTGTTTAACACCGGGGAGCTGTTTTTT. This gives the protein CATSDLGLAGLFNTGELFF.

The rearrangement joins TRBV3-1 (or the pseudogene TRBV3-2) to TRBJ1-3; D unresolved. The CDR3 runs to 15 residues. CDR1 and CDR2 from the germline V gene are LGHDT and YNNKEL (reference sequence). V was clipped by 1 base and J by 4 bases, with 11 bases between them. CDR3 region: CASSQASFFGNTIYF. The CDR3 DNA is TGTGCCAGCAGCCAAGCCAGTTTCTTCGGAAACACCATATATTTT.

The chain joins TRBV10-3 to TRBJ1-2; D perhaps matches TRBD1 (6 bases). CDR3 size: 14 residues. V was shortened by 7 bases and J by 1 base, with 13 bases between the two germline ends. Germline V gene data show CDR1 as ENHRY and CDR2 as SYGVKD. CDR3 amino acids: CAITSGTLNYGYTF. CDR3 nucleotides: TGTGCCATCACCTCCGGGACACTTAACTATGGCTACACCTTC.